The 26 T cell receptor beta chains in this list originate from one sample, sequenced in a study of T cells in Graves' hyperthyroidism and ophthalmopathy. Amplified regions were TCR beta CDR3 sequences from RNA transcripts. The study used the HTBI primer set for a first-round RT-PCR of the TCR CDR3. Each CDR3 protein is one row after TCRdb ran MiXCR on the multiplex PCR reads. The sample lists fewer than 700,000 distinct CDR3 sequences; about a sixth were seen once. The sequenced material came from blood. These receptors came from a woman under 30 with Graves' ophthalmopathy.

To note about this clonotype: Since a much larger clone is just one base distant, this may be a read error. V usage is TRBV18 and J usage is TRBJ2-7, with D uncertain. The germline V and J ends were trimmed by 3 bases and 2 bases, with 11 bases remaining between them. This CDR3 is built from 14 residues. Germline V gene lookup returns CDR1 KGHSH and CDR2 LQKENI. CDR3 region: CASSPDNGPYEQYF. The DNA of the CDR3 is TGTGCCAGCTCACCTGATAACGGCCCCTACGAGCAGTACTTC.

The rearrangement links TRBV27 to TRBJ2-5, with 9 bases aligning to TRBD2. Germline assignment: CDR1 MNHEY and CDR2 SMNVEV (reference sequence). The CDR3 covers 18 residues. V lost 5 bases, J lost 5 bases, and 18 bases stayed unmatched. CDR3 residues: CASSPRVPAGGTRETQYF. The CDR3 DNA reads TGTGCCAGCAGTCCCCGAGTGCCAGCGGGGGGCACGCGGGAGACCCAGTACTTC.

The chain couples TRBV4-3 to TRBJ1-6; D might be TRBD1 (5 bases). Trimming removed 1 base from V and 9 bases from J, with 10 bases in between. This CDR3 has 14 residues. Germline-derived CDR1 and CDR2 are LGHNA and YSLEER. CDR3 sequence reads: CASSQGQGRSPLHF. Written as DNA, the CDR3 is TGCGCCAGCAGCCAAGGGCAGGGACGTTCACCCCTCCACTTT.

This clonotype was counted many times. The rearrangement uses TRBV27 and TRBJ2-1; the match to TRBD1 covers 9 bases. Looked up from germline, CDR1 is MNHEY and CDR2 is SMNVEV (reference sequence). Trimming at V came to 6 bases and at J to 6 bases, leaving 9 bases not matched to a gene. This CDR3 is built from 15 residues. CDR3 residues: CASRLRQGVGNEQFF. CDR3 DNA: TGTGCCAGCAGGCTACGACAGGGGGTGGGCAATGAGCAGTTCTTC.

This clonotype was detected ten times or more. The chain recombines TRBV7-2 with TRBJ2-7; the D gene is possibly TRBD1 (6 bases). V was pared by 7 bases and J by 3 bases, with 22 bases between. Germline V gives CDR1 SGHTA, CDR2 FQGNSA. CDR3 length: 16 amino acids. The CDR3 spells CASIRDGDIKNYEQYF. CDR3 bases: TGTGCCAGCATTCGGGACGGGGACATTAAAAACTACGAGCAGTACTTC.

This rearrangement joins TRBV6-1 to TRBJ2-2; D uncertain. The CDR3 has 14 residues. CDR1 is MNHNS and CDR2 is SASEGT in the germline V gene. Trimming left V 6 bases short and J 0 bases short, with 8 bases between. The CDR3, as DNA: TGTGCCAGCAGACCCCCAACGAACACCGGGGAGCTGTTTTTT. Its protein product is CASRPPTNTGELFF.

The chain recombines TRBV20-1 with TRBJ1-3, with no clear D. With 4 bases removed from V and 2 bases from J, the gap between germline ends came to 12 bases. Per the germline V gene, CDR1 is DFQATT and CDR2 is SNEGSKA (reference sequence). The CDR3 runs to 14 residues. As DNA, the CDR3 is TGCAGTGCTAAGGACGGGCATCCTGGAAACACCATATATTTT. Translation gives CSAKDGHPGNTIYF.

The table lists this clonotype with a few counts. The chain employs TRBV10-3 and TRBJ2-6, with 9 bases lining up with TRBD1. The germline V gene encodes CDR1 ENHRY and CDR2 SYGVKD. This CDR3 has 18 residues. The trim removed 2 bases at V and 0 bases at J, leaving 5 bases unmatched. The CDR3 loop reads CAISERTGAHSGANVLTF. In DNA form, the CDR3 reads TGTGCCATCAGTGAGAGGACAGGGGCCCACTCTGGGGCCAACGTCCTGACTTTC.

This clonotype was observed many times. CDR3 DNA: TGCAGTGCTAGAGATCTAACTAGCGGAAGGAACACCGGGGAGCTGTTTTTT. Translation gives CSARDLTSGRNTGELFF. The chain employs TRBV20-1 and TRBJ2-2; 8 nucleotides match TRBD2. V shed 0 bases, J shed 1 base, and the junction held 7 bases outside the gene matches. Germline loops: CDR1 DFQATT, CDR2 SNEGSKA (reference sequence). This CDR3 is built from 17 residues.

This sequence joins TRBV9 and TRBJ2-5; 7 bases agree with TRBD2. Germline-derived CDR1 and CDR2 are SGDLS and YYNGEE. The length of the CDR3 is 15 residues. V dropped 0 bases and J dropped 2; count of bases not matched to a gene: 4. The CDR3 here is CASSVGAAGQETQYF. DNA of the CDR3: TGTGCCAGCAGCGTAGGCGCAGCGGGGCAAGAGACCCAGTACTTC.

Comment on this clonotype: This is likely a read error, given that the CDR3 carries no conserved phenylalanine or tryptophan at its end. CDR3 coding DNA: TGTGCCAGCAGCCAAGGAACTGAAGCTTTCCTT. Translation: CASSQGTEAFL. The rearrangement uses TRBV3-1 and TRBJ1-1; no definite D call. Trimming removed 1 base at V and 5 bases at J, with 2 bases between. From germline, CDR1 is LGHDT and CDR2 YNNKEL (reference sequence). This CDR3 is 11 amino acids long.

Ten or more counts support this clonotype. The genes are TRBV20-1 and TRBJ1-1, with D perhaps matching TRBD1 (6 bases). V dropped 0 bases and J dropped 8 bases, with 16 bases sitting between them. This CDR3 comprises 14 residues. Germline CDR1 reads DFQATT; CDR2 reads SNEGSKA (reference sequence). CDR3 region: CSAREIGGQIEAFF. The CDR3 region has the DNA TGCAGTGCTAGAGAGATCGGAGGACAGATCGAAGCTTTCTTT.

This clonotype was seen at least ten times. This chain connects TRBV6-5 to TRBJ1-1; D ambiguous. Germline values: CDR1 MNHEY, CDR2 SVGAGI. V was clipped by 0 bases and J by 0 bases, with 8 bases between them. This CDR3 is built from 15 residues. The CDR3 DNA sequence: TGTGCCAGCAGTTACTCGGAGGGCGTGAACACTGAAGCTTTCTTT. As protein: CASSYSEGVNTEAFF.

The gene calls are TRBV12-3 or TRBV12-4 and TRBJ2-1, with D uncertain. The CDR3 length is 13 residues. Trimming removed 3 bases from V and 8 bases from J, with 11 bases in between. CDR3 nucleotide sequence: TGTGCCAGCAGTTTGTCGGGTTTCGATGAGCAGTTCTTC. Amino acids: CASSLSGFDEQFF.

The V gene is TRBV6-1, the J gene TRBJ2-7, with 7 bases identical to TRBD1. Germline V gene data show CDR1 as MNHNS and CDR2 as SASEGT. The V and J ends lost 7 bases and 4 bases, in that order; junction bases with no gene match: 7. The CDR3 totals 13 residues. CDR3 sequence reads: CASTRPQGYEQYF. The CDR3 DNA sequence: TGTGCCAGCACCCGACCACAGGGGTACGAGCAGTACTTC.

The V call is TRBV15, the J call TRBJ1-5; weak D call: TRBD1 (6 bases). Trimming took 0 bases from V and 4 from J, leaving 16 bases between them. Germline CDR1 LNHNV, CDR2 YYDKDF (reference sequence). This CDR3 is built from 17 residues. The CDR3 region is CATSRDLLGGANQPQHF. The CDR3 nucleotides read TGTGCCACCAGCAGAGATCTCTTGGGGGGGGCAAATCAGCCCCAGCATTTT.

This clonotype was counted between two and nine times. The chain carries TRBV7-2 and TRBJ2-6; perhaps D is TRBD1 or TRBD2 (5 bases each). The CDR3 has 17 amino acids. Germline V gene data show CDR1 as SGHTA and CDR2 as FQGNSA. The V and J ends lost 5 bases and 1 base respectively, with 15 bases between them. In DNA, the CDR3 is TGTGCCAGCAGCCCTCGGGACGGAGCTTCTGGGGCCAACGTCCTGACTTTC. Its protein product is CASSPRDGASGANVLTF.

This clonotype appeared a few times. CDR3 nucleotides: TGTGCCAGCGGAGGAGCTAAGGGGGATGGAAAGACCCAGTACTTC. This gives the protein CASGGAKGDGKTQYF. The chain recombines TRBV6-1 with TRBJ2-5; weak D call: TRBD1 (6 bases). The V and J ends lost 8 bases and 6 bases respectively, with 22 bases between them. The CDR3 is 15 residues long. Germline loops: CDR1 MNHNS, CDR2 SASEGT.

The rearrangement links TRBV19 to TRBJ1-5, with D possibly matching TRBD1 (6 bases). This CDR3 contains 15 residues. The ends were cut back, 5 bases at V and 2 bases at J, with 13 bases in the middle. Germline loops: CDR1 LNHDA, CDR2 SQIVND (reference sequence). This CDR3 reads CASSLTAGGNQPQHF. CDR3 coding DNA: TGTGCCAGTAGTCTCACGGCAGGGGGCAATCAGCCCCAGCATTTT.

This rearrangement joins TRBV6-2 or TRBV6-3 to TRBJ2-1, with D unclear. The CDR3 has 13 amino acids. Germline CDR1 MNHEY, CDR2 SVGEGT. Trimming shortened V by 6 bases and J by 8 bases, and 14 bases separated the two germline ends. The CDR3 sequence is CASSPKLFHEQFF. The DNA of the CDR3 is TGTGCCAGCAGCCCCAAGCTCTTCCATGAGCAGTTCTTC.

This chain connects TRBV14 to TRBJ2-7; possibly TRBD1 or TRBD2 for D (5 bases each). Germline CDR1 reads SGHDN; CDR2 reads FVKESK. Deletions cut 3 bases from V and 2 bases from J, with 11 bases between. This CDR3 is built from 14 residues. The CDR3 DNA reads as TGTGCCAGCAGCCATTGGGACGTCACCTACGAGCAGTACTTC. Its translation is CASSHWDVTYEQYF.

There are a few counts of this clonotype. The chain employs TRBV28 and TRBJ2-5; TRBD2 matches at 11 bases. This CDR3 is 16 amino acids long. Germline CDR1 reads MDHEN; CDR2 reads SYDVKM. V was clipped by 3 bases and J by 5 bases; unmatched bases: 8. The CDR3: CASSLTLAGAMETQYF. The CDR3 DNA reads TGTGCCAGCAGTTTGACACTAGCGGGAGCAATGGAGACCCAGTACTTC.

This clonotype was counted many times. The rearrangement uses TRBV5-1 and TRBJ1-1; TRBD1 might be the D (6 bases). The CDR3 spans 14 residues. The V gene's germline CDR1 is SGHRS and CDR2 YFSETQ. V shed 1 base and J shed 4 bases, with 11 bases lying between them. The CDR3 is CASSLTGPSTEAFF. As DNA, the CDR3 is TGCGCCAGCAGCTTGACAGGGCCAAGCACTGAAGCTTTCTTT.

This clonotype has only a few counts. The chain uses TRBV20-1 and TRBJ2-3, with 8 bases that match TRBD2. The V gene end was trimmed by 3 bases and the J gene end by 4 bases; junction bases not matched to a gene: 3. The CDR3 consists of 13 residues. Germline V CDR1 and CDR2: DFQATT, SNEGSKA (reference sequence). This chain's CDR3 is CSASGGASDTQYF. The DNA of the CDR3 is TGCAGTGCTAGCGGGGGGGCTTCAGATACGCAGTATTTT.

This clonotype was picked up many times. The gene calls are TRBV7-2 and TRBJ1-1; D ambiguous. The V end lost 2 bases, the J end lost 4 bases, and 5 bases lay between the germline ends. CDR1 SGHTA and CDR2 FQGNSA come from the germline V gene. The CDR3 is 12 residues long. CDR3 residues: CASSLWSTEAFF. For the CDR3, the DNA is TGTGCCAGCAGCTTATGGAGCACTGAAGCTTTCTTT.

In this sample, this clonotype turned up many times. This chain joins TRBV18 and TRBJ2-7; D not resolved. Germline V lookup: CDR1 KGHSH, CDR2 LQKENI. The ends were cut back, 8 bases at V and 1 base at J, with 9 bases in the middle. This CDR3 contains 12 residues. The CDR3 nucleotides read TGTGCCAGCAGCCCTACATCCTACGAGCAGTACTTC. Its translation: CASSPTSYEQYF. The full variable domain, rest sourced from reference TRBV18 and TRBJ2-7, is NAGVMQNPRHLVRRRGQEARLRCSPMKGHSHVYWYRQLPEEGLKFMVYLQKENIIDESGMPKERFSAEFPKEGPSILRIQQVVRGDSAAYFCASSPTSYEQYFGPGTRLTVT.